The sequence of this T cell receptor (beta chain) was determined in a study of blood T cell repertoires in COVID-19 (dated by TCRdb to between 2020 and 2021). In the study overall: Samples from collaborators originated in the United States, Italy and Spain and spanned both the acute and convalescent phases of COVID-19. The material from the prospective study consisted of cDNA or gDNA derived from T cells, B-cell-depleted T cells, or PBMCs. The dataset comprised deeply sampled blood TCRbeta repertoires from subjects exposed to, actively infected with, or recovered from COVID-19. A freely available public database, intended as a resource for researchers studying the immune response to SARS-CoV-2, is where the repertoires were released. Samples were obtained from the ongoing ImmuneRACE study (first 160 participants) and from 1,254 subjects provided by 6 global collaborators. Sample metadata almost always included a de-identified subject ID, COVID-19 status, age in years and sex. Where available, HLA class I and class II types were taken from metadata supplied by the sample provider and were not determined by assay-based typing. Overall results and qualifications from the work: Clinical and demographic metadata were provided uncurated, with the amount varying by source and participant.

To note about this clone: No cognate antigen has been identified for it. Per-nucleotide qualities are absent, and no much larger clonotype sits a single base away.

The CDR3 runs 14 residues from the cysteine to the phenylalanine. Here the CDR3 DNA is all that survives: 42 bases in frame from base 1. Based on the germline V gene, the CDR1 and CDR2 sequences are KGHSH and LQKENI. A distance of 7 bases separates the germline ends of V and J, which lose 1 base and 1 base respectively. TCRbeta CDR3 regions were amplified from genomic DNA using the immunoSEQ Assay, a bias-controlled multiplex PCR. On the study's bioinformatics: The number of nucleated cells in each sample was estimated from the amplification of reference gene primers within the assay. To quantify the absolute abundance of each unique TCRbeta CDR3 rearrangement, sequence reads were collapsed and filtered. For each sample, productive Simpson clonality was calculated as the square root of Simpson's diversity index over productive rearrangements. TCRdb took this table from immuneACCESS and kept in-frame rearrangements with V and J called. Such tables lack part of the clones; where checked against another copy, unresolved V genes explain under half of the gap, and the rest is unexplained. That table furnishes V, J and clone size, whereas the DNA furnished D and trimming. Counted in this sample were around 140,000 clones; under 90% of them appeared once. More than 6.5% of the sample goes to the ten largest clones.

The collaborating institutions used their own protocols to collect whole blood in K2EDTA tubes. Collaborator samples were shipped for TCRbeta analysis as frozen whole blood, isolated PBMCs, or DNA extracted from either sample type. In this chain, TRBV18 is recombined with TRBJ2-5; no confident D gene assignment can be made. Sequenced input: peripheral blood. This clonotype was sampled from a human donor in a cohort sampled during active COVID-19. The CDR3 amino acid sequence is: CASSPLPGQETQYF. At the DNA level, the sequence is TGTGCCAGCTCACCACTTCCCGGCCAAGAGACCCAGTACTTC.